A selection of T cell receptor beta chains follows, all from one sample in a study of T-cell reconstitution after alpha-beta-depleted transplantation in children. MiXCR, applied by TCRdb to the PCR reads, yields one record per CDR3 protein. The sample holds some 600,000 distinct CDR3 sequences; 13% are singletons and the top ten take 2% to 2.5%. Sequenced material: PBMCs, mostly from graft donor cells, taken 360 days after TCRalphabeta/CD19-depleted stem cell transplant. These receptors originate from a male patient under 18 who had a stem cell transplant for acute myeloid leukemia, so the T cells may come from the graft donor. Both conserved end residues are part of each CDR3. The order of the fields is D gene, V gene, J gene, clone size, CDR3 DNA, CDR3 protein. D genes are given only for firm matches. Clone size is not always given. Where it is, it says once, few, many or a class for expanded clones.

D: TRBD2
V: TRBV7-9
J: TRBJ2-7
size: few
DNA: TGTGCCAGCAGCCAGATTCCGGGACTAGCGGGAGTGAGGGAGCAGTACTTC
CDR3: CASSQIPGLAGVREQYF

D: TRBD2
V: TRBV20-1
J: TRBJ2-1
size: NA
DNA: TGCAGTGCTGTTAAGGGACTAGCGGGAGGGTCAACCTCCTACAATGAGCAGTTCTTC
CDR3: CSAVKGLAGGSTSYNEQFF

D: NA
V: TRBV5-1
J: TRBJ2-3
size: NA
DNA: TGCGCCAGCACAGGAGTGGCGACCTCGACCACAGATACGCAGTATTTT
CDR3: CASTGVATSTTDTQYF

D: TRBD1
V: TRBV9
J: TRBJ2-7
size: few
DNA: TGTGCCAGCAGCGTAGTCCCAGGGGGCGCGCCCGAAGAGCAGTACTTC
CDR3: CASSVVPGGAPEEQYF

D: TRBD1
V: TRBV20-1
J: TRBJ1-6
size: few
DNA: TGCAGTGCCTCGGGACAGGGTGGATCCTATAATTCACCCCTCCACTTT
CDR3: CSASGQGGSYNSPLHF

D: NA
V: TRBV12-3/TRBV12-4
J: TRBJ1-1
size: few
DNA: TGTGCCAGCAGTTTGTGGGAACTGAACACTGAAGCTTTCTTT
CDR3: CASSLWELNTEAFF

D: NA
V: TRBV3-1
J: TRBJ2-2
size: once
DNA: TGTGCCAGCAGCCTTTCCGGGAATCCCGGGGAGCTGTTTTTT
CDR3: CASSLSGNPGELFF

D: TRBD1
V: TRBV6-1
J: TRBJ2-7
size: few
DNA: TGTGCCAGCAGCCCGGGACAGGGCATTATCGAGCAGTACTTC
CDR3: CASSPGQGIIEQYF

D: NA
V: TRBV12-3/TRBV12-4
J: TRBJ2-3
size: many
DNA: TGTGCCAGCAGTTTGAAAAAATCCGGAGCGAAACAGTATTTT
CDR3: CASSLKKSGAKQYF

D: TRBD1
V: TRBV10-3
J: TRBJ2-6
size: NA
DNA: TGTGCCATCAGTGAGTCCCGGTCAGGGGGTTTCGGCTCTGGGGCCAACGTCCTGACTTTC
CDR3: CAISESRSGGFGSGANVLTF

D: TRBD1
V: TRBV29-1
J: TRBJ2-7
size: many
DNA: TGCAGCGTTGTGGGTAGACAGGGGTTGGACGAGCAGTACTTC
CDR3: CSVVGRQGLDEQYF

D: NA
V: TRBV7-9
J: TRBJ2-7
size: NA
DNA: TGTGCCAGCAGCTTAGTCCCCAGGGCAATTCACTACGAGCAGTACTTC
CDR3: CASSLVPRAIHYEQYF

D: TRBD2
V: TRBV20-1
J: TRBJ2-1
size: NA
DNA: TGCAGTGCTCCTAGCGGGAGAGCGGCCTACAATGAGCAGTTCTTC
CDR3: CSAPSGRAAYNEQFF

D: NA
V: TRBV27
J: TRBJ2-3
size: few
DNA: TGTGCCAGCAGTCCATCGACCAGATTCAGGGCAGATACGCAGTATTTT
CDR3: CASSPSTRFRADTQYF

D: NA
V: TRBV19
J: TRBJ1-1
size: NA
DNA: TGTGCCAGTAGTATAACCGGAGGGAAGACTGAAGCTTTCTTT
CDR3: CASSITGGKTEAFF

D: TRBD2
V: TRBV7-7
J: TRBJ2-7
size: NA
DNA: TGTGCTTCCGCGGAGCGGGAGAACTACGAGCAGTACTTC
CDR3: CASAERENYEQYF

D: NA
V: TRBV18
J: TRBJ2-1
size: few
DNA: TGTGCCAGCTCGCGACAGACTGTCTCCTACAATGAGCAGTTCTTC
CDR3: CASSRQTVSYNEQFF

D: NA
V: TRBV20-1
J: TRBJ2-7
size: NA
DNA: TGCAGTGCTAGATTGGGACAAGCGGGGTACGAGCAGTACTTC
CDR3: CSARLGQAGYEQYF

D: TRBD2
V: TRBV7-3
J: TRBJ2-1
size: NA
DNA: TGTGCCAGCAGCGGGGGGACTAGCGGTTCTAAGGCCGGGAATGAGCAGTTCTTC
CDR3: CASSGGTSGSKAGNEQFF

D: NA
V: TRBV6-5
J: TRBJ2-7
size: few
DNA: TGTGCCAGCAGTTACTCGTGGCAGGGATATTACTACGAGCAGTACTTC
CDR3: CASSYSWQGYYYEQYF

D: NA
V: TRBV7-9
J: TRBJ2-2
size: many
DNA: TGTGCCAGCAGCTCAAACGCGACCGGGGAGCTGTTTTTT
CDR3: CASSSNATGELFF

D: NA
V: TRBV7-2
J: TRBJ2-2
size: NA
DNA: TGTGCCAGCAGTTTAGCGGCCTCTCGGGAGCTGTTTTTT
CDR3: CASSLAASRELFF

D: NA
V: TRBV12-3/TRBV12-4
J: TRBJ2-7
size: few
DNA: TGTGCCAGCAGTATCCGACTGGGTCCTTCTTCGTGGGAGCAGTACTTC
CDR3: CASSIRLGPSSWEQYF

D: NA
V: TRBV29-1
J: TRBJ2-7
size: few
DNA: TGCAGCGTGAAAAGGGGACCCTACGAGCAGTACTTC
CDR3: CSVKRGPYEQYF

D: NA
V: TRBV5-1
J: TRBJ2-3
size: many
DNA: TGCGCCAGCAGCTTGCAAAGTGGGAGGCTCGCAGATACGCAGTATTTT
CDR3: CASSLQSGRLADTQYF

D: NA
V: TRBV20-1
J: TRBJ2-7
size: few
DNA: TGCAGTGCTAGAGTGTGGTACGAGCAGTACTTC
CDR3: CSARVWYEQYF

D: TRBD2
V: TRBV11-2
J: TRBJ2-5
size: many
DNA: TGTGCCAGCAAAGAACCGGGAGGCTATCTGGAGACCCAGTACTTC
CDR3: CASKEPGGYLETQYF

D: NA
V: TRBV6-5
J: TRBJ2-7
size: NA
DNA: TGTGCCAGCAGTTACGGGGGACTCGAGGTCGGAAGGCAGTACTTC
CDR3: CASSYGGLEVGRQYF

D: NA
V: TRBV29-1
J: TRBJ2-3
size: NA
DNA: TGCAGCGTTGTTACTAGGGGGGCAGATACGCAGTATTTT
CDR3: CSVVTRGADTQYF

D: NA
V: TRBV9
J: TRBJ2-7
size: many
DNA: TGTGCCAGCAGCGTAGTGGCCGGTTTCTCCTACGAGCAGTACTTC
CDR3: CASSVVAGFSYEQYF

D: TRBD2
V: TRBV3-1
J: TRBJ2-7
size: few
DNA: TGTGCCAGCAGCCGCGTTAGCGGGAACTCCTACGAGCAGTACTTC
CDR3: CASSRVSGNSYEQYF

D: NA
V: TRBV7-8
J: TRBJ2-5
size: NA
DNA: TGTGCCAGCAGCTTACCCATCGGCGGGTACCAAGAGACCCAGTACTTC
CDR3: CASSLPIGGYQETQYF

D: TRBD1
V: TRBV18
J: TRBJ2-1
size: NA
DNA: TGTGCCAGCTCCGGTGGACAGGGAGTCAATGAGCAGTTCTTC
CDR3: CASSGGQGVNEQFF

D: NA
V: TRBV5-5
J: TRBJ1-1
size: few
DNA: TGTGCCAGCAGCCGAGGGTGGGGATTGGCCACTGAAGCTTTCTTT
CDR3: CASSRGWGLATEAFF

D: TRBD1
V: TRBV20-1
J: TRBJ2-7
size: few
DNA: TGCAGTGCTCCCAACCCGGGACAGGGGGTGGAGGAGCAGTACTTC
CDR3: CSAPNPGQGVEEQYF

D: NA
V: TRBV9
J: TRBJ1-1
size: NA
DNA: TGTGCCAGCAGCGTAGACGCCGTCACCCTTGGGGGCACTGAAGCTTTCTTT
CDR3: CASSVDAVTLGGTEAFF

D: NA
V: TRBV7-9
J: TRBJ2-6
size: NA
DNA: TGTGCCAGCAGCTCCCTGGTGGGGTTGACTGGGGCCAACGTCCTGACTTTC
CDR3: CASSSLVGLTGANVLTF

D: TRBD1
V: TRBV5-1
J: TRBJ1-5
size: NA
DNA: TGCGCCAGCAGAGAGACAGGGTTAGGGAATCAGCCCCAGCATTTT
CDR3: CASRETGLGNQPQHF

D: NA
V: TRBV6-5
J: TRBJ1-2
size: many
DNA: TGTGCCAGCAGTTACTCGAGTAGGGGGAACCTTAACTATGGCTACACCTTC
CDR3: CASSYSSRGNLNYGYTF

D: NA
V: TRBV12-3/TRBV12-4
J: TRBJ2-7
size: many
DNA: TGTGCCAGCAGTCCCGTCCCCTACGAGCAGTACTTC
CDR3: CASSPVPYEQYF

D: NA
V: TRBV20-1
J: TRBJ2-7
size: NA
DNA: TGCAGTGCCCGGAAGCTCTTAATTATGGAGCAGTACTTC
CDR3: CSARKLLIMEQYF

D: NA
V: TRBV3-1
J: TRBJ2-1
size: NA
DNA: TGTGCCAGCAGCTCGCGGGGAGGGGGCTATGAGCAGTTCTTC
CDR3: CASSSRGGGYEQFF

D: TRBD2
V: TRBV5-1
J: TRBJ2-1
size: many
DNA: TGCGCCAGCAGCCGACTAGCGGGAGAGGCGTACAATGAGCAGTTCTTC
CDR3: CASSRLAGEAYNEQFF

D: TRBD1
V: TRBV5-5
J: TRBJ1-1
size: NA
DNA: TGTGCCAGCAGCTCAAAAGACAGGGGGCTTACTGAAGCTTTCTTT
CDR3: CASSSKDRGLTEAFF

D: TRBD1
V: TRBV28
J: TRBJ2-7
size: NA
DNA: TGTGCCAGCAGTTTGGCGAGACAGGGAGCCTACGAGCAGTACTTC
CDR3: CASSLARQGAYEQYF

D: NA
V: TRBV29-1
J: TRBJ2-3
size: few
DNA: TGCAGCGCACTACTGTACTCAACTGCGGCGGGTCCTAAATTGGATAACACAGATACGCAGTATTTT
CDR3: CSALLYSTAAGPKLDNTDTQYF

D: TRBD2
V: TRBV19
J: TRBJ2-5
size: NA
DNA: TGTGCCAGTAGTCTGGGACTAGCGGGAGCGTCTGGAGAGACCCAGTACTTC
CDR3: CASSLGLAGASGETQYF